Listed below are T cell receptor beta chains from one sample, sequenced in a study of cytomegalovirus exposure and HLA in healthy donors. The repertoire was sequenced with immunoSEQ multiplex PCR; TCRdb's copy has only in-frame clones and lacks some. The data show some 150,000 clones, more than 80% seen once. Input material: PBMCs. Receptor source: a woman in her late teens or twenties in good health and CMV-seronegative. Both conserved end residues are part of each CDR3. Clone size is given for some rows only: seen once, a few or many times, or a class if the clone is expanded.

cdr3_aa clone_size v_call
CASSLLRGFEQETQYF NA TRBV5-4
CASSDGDYYGYTF NA TRBV2
CASRGDRGRTYEQYF NA TRBV6-5
CASSQDWGGDGETQYF NA TRBV4-2
CATSRPSLGDQPQHF NA TRBV15
CASSWSGSRPGEQFF NA TRBV27
CASSEGSANYGYTF NA TRBV2
CASSSRFGYNEQFF NA TRBV28
CASSDSRDPGQENYSNQPQHF NA TRBV6-4
CASSFDTGSGNTIYF NA TRBV5-1
CASSTLGLARSYNEQFF NA TRBV19
CASSPSYEQYF NA TRBV7-2
CASSSQSTDTQYF few TRBV18
CASSAIRATNTGELFF NA TRBV5-4
CASLNTGRNTIYF NA TRBV28
CASRRGGETFF once TRBV11-3
CASSLGGAGGVDTQYF NA TRBV13
CASSPRAGGQETQYF NA TRBV6-4
CASSPAQGQYNQPQHF NA TRBV7-8
CASSPFGGDKMRGYTF NA TRBV10-1
CASSPGLGQGVHEQYF few TRBV5-8
CASSLIAGVGNEQFF NA TRBV27
CASSLAAGGAKNIQYF NA TRBV7-9
CASSFRLQMNTEAFF few TRBV5-6
CASSRTGKTGELFF NA TRBV6-5
CASRPGQGVGYTF NA TRBV2
CASSLAGLYGYTF once TRBV11-2
CASLSGTLYEQYF once TRBV2
CASSQGGAGGYTF few TRBV6-5
CASSVTGGETGELFF NA TRBV6-4
CASSSGGMYQETQYF NA TRBV5-1
CASKDRGQENEKLFF NA TRBV2